The 28 T cell receptor beta chains listed next were all sequenced from one sample in a study of shared clonotypes between healthy human individuals. Profiling relied on immunoSEQ multiplex PCR, and the TCRdb table lists in-frame clones only, not all of them. The table shows about 530,000 clones, with 90% to 96% occurring only once. The sequenced sample consisted of naive CD4+ T cells sorted from blood. Described subset: CD45RA+ positively selected. The receptor source for this set is a woman aged 25 to 39 in good health.

The CDR3 here is CASSLGTSPNTGELFF. CDR3 nucleotides: TGTGCCAGCAGCTTAGGTACGAGTCCGAACACCGGGGAGCTGTTTTTT. The V and J genes are TRBV7-7 and TRBJ2-2; unclear D gene. The V gene's germline CDR1 is SSHAT and CDR2 FNYEAQ (reference sequence). V was clipped by 1 base and J by 0 bases, with 9 bases between them. This CDR3 is built from 16 residues.

J is TRBJ2-7 and V is TRBV28, with 7 bases identical to TRBD1. From germline, CDR1 is MDHEN and CDR2 SYDVKM. The CDR3 runs to 14 residues. V shed 6 bases and J 2 bases; nucleotides not matched to a gene: 7. For the CDR3, the DNA is TGTGCCAGCAGGGGACAGCCTCTACCCTACGAGCAGTACTTC. Its translation: CASRGQPLPYEQYF.

The CDR3, as DNA: TGTGCCAGCAGTTTCCGTCCAGGGGGCTCTGGCTACACCTTC. Protein product: CASSFRPGGSGYTF. V is TRBV28 and J is TRBJ1-2; 8 bases are a match to TRBD1. Per germline, CDR1 MDHEN and CDR2 SYDVKM. The CDR3 has 14 residues. Trimming at V came to 3 bases and at J to 7 bases, leaving 7 bases not matched to a gene.

The chain recombines TRBV30 with TRBJ1-1, with no clear D. The CDR3 totals 10 residues. V lost 2 bases and J 6 bases, leaving 4 bases between the germline ends. Germline V gene lookup returns CDR1 GTSNPN and CDR2 SVGIG (reference sequence). CDR3 residues: CAWSRAEAFF. The CDR3 DNA is TGTGCCTGGAGTCGTGCTGAAGCTTTCTTT.

The chain joins TRBV7-2 to TRBJ2-2; D uncertain. Trimming left V 5 bases short and J 6 bases short, with 13 bases between. This CDR3 comprises 14 residues. Germline CDR1 and CDR2: SGHTA and FQGNSA. CDR3 sequence (DNA): TGTGCCAGCAGCAAAGAGGCGACGTCCGGGGAGCTGTTTTTT. Translated: CASSKEATSGELFF. The whole variable domain, filled in from reference TRBV7-2 and TRBJ2-2, reads GAGVSQSPSNKVTEKGKDVELRCDPISGHTALYWYRQSLGQGLEFLIYFQGNSAPDKSGLPSDRFSAERTGGSVSTLTIQRTQQEDSAVYLCASSKEATSGELFFGEGSRLTVL.

J is TRBJ2-1 and V is TRBV7-3; 11 nucleotides agree with TRBD2. Per the germline V gene, CDR1 is SGHTA and CDR2 is FQGTGA. The CDR3 length is 13 residues. V dropped 8 bases and J dropped 5; count of bases not matched to a gene: 2. The CDR3 region has the DNA TGTGCCAGCGGGACTAGCGGAAACAATGAGCAGTTCTTC. Encoded protein: CASGTSGNNEQFF.

The chain carries TRBV28 and TRBJ2-7, with TRBD1 matching over 9 bases. The CDR3 has 15 amino acids. CDR1 and CDR2 (germline): MDHEN, SYDVKM. The V segment lost 1 base and the J segment 6 bases; nucleotides outside the gene matches: 7. The CDR3 DNA follows: TGTGCCAGCAGTTTATACGGGACAGGGACGGGCGAGCAGTACTTC. It yields the protein CASSLYGTGTGEQYF.

This clone was seen just once. V usage is TRBV7-9 and J usage is TRBJ2-4, with 7 bases matching TRBD1. The CDR3 length is 14 residues. With V trimmed by 6 bases and J by 6 bases, 8 bases remained unmatched. In germline, CDR1 is SEHNR, CDR2 FQNEAQ (reference sequence). The CDR3: CASSLPGQLNIQYF. CDR3 coding DNA: TGTGCCAGCAGTTTGCCGGGACAGCTAAACATTCAGTACTTC.

J is TRBJ2-5 and V is TRBV19; TRBD2 aligns across 13 bases. Germline-derived CDR1 and CDR2 are LNHDA and SQIVND (reference sequence). The CDR3 has 16 amino acids. The J segment lost 5 bases and the V segment lost 9 bases, leaving 12 bases of the junction unmatched. For the CDR3, the DNA is TGTGCCAGCGCCCCGGGACTAGCGGGATTCGGCGAGACCCAGTACTTC. Protein product: CASAPGLAGFGETQYF.

The genes are TRBV28 and TRBJ1-2; no definite D call. Trimming left V 6 bases short and J 8 bases short, with 22 bases between. The germline gives CDR1 MDHEN, CDR2 SYDVKM. This CDR3 contains 15 residues. CDR3 DNA sequence: TGTGCCAGCAGGGACTCACCGGCAACAGCCTCCGGCTACACCTTC. Translated, it gives CASRDSPATASGYTF.

The rearrangement joins TRBV7-3 to TRBJ2-7; 10 bases fit TRBD1. The trim removed 5 bases at V and 5 bases at J, leaving 9 bases unmatched. This CDR3 comprises 15 residues. In germline, CDR1 is SGHTA, CDR2 FQGTGA. Here the CDR3 reads CASSRTGQGNHEQYF. DNA of the CDR3: TGTGCCAGCAGCCGCACGGGACAGGGGAACCACGAGCAGTACTTC.

V usage is TRBV28 and J usage is TRBJ2-1; D is unresolved. The CDR3 is 15 residues long. Trimming took off 3 bases at V and 7 bases at J, with 16 bases between the two ends. In germline, CDR1 is MDHEN, CDR2 SYDVKM. The CDR3 protein is CASSFPPDGENEQFF. The CDR3 nucleotides read TGTGCCAGCAGTTTCCCGCCGGACGGAGAGAATGAGCAGTTCTTC.

This clone showed up just once. The gene calls are TRBV2 and TRBJ2-5, with D possibly TRBD1 on 6 matching bases. Gene TRBJ2-7 matches the end of the DNA better, so the J call may be wrong. Germline loops: CDR1 SNHLY, CDR2 FYNNEI. This CDR3 spans 13 amino acids. The CDR3 loop is CASTGIPNYEQYF. The CDR3 DNA reads as TGTGCCAGTACAGGGATTCCCAACTACGAGCAGTACTTC.

The V and J genes are TRBV5-1 and TRBJ2-5; TRBD1 agrees at 8 bases. From germline, CDR1 is SGHRS and CDR2 YFSETQ. CDR3 length: 13 amino acids. With 3 bases clipped from V and 11 bases from J, the junction kept 9 bases outside the gene matches. This chain's CDR3 is CASSWGQAQEQYF. The CDR3 bases are TGCGCCAGCAGCTGGGGACAGGCCCAAGAGCAGTACTTC.

This chain connects TRBV5-4 to TRBJ2-1; 15 bases agree with TRBD2. The CDR3 runs to 18 residues. The V segment lost 4 bases and the J segment 4 bases; nucleotides outside the gene matches: 9. Germline CDR1 reads SGHNT; CDR2 reads YYREEE (reference sequence). The CDR3 nucleotides are TGTGCCAGCAGCCCTCGGACTAGCGGGAGGGCCGGGTACAATGAGCAGTTCTTC. Translated: CASSPRTSGRAGYNEQFF. Complete variable domain (other parts from reference TRBV5-4 and TRBJ2-1): ETGVTQSPTHLIKTRGQQVTLRCSSQSGHNTVSWYQQALGQGPQFIFQYYREEENGRGNFPPRFSGLQFPNYSSELNVNALELDDSALYLCASSPRTSGRAGYNEQFFGPGTRLTVL.

This chain connects TRBV6-5 to TRBJ2-7; D is unresolved. V lost 3 bases to trimming and J lost 0 bases, with 9 bases between them. The CDR3 contains 14 residues. The germline V gene encodes CDR1 MNHEY and CDR2 SVGAGI. The CDR3 nucleotides read TGTGCCAGCAGTTATGCCCGGAACTCCTACGAGCAGTACTTC. The encoded protein is CASSYARNSYEQYF.

The table lists this clone with a count of one. This chain links TRBV7-8 with TRBJ2-7; 9 bases are shared with TRBD2. There are 14 residues in the CDR3. V was pared by 8 bases and J by 2 bases, with 7 bases of the junction left unmatched. Germline values: CDR1 SGHVS, CDR2 FQNEAQ. The CDR3 region has the DNA TGTGCCAGCGCTCGACTAGCGGACCCCTACGAGCAGTACTTC. Translation gives CASARLADPYEQYF.

This rearrangement joins TRBV15 to TRBJ1-1, with TRBD1 identical over 8 bases. Germline CDR1 LNHNV, CDR2 YYDKDF (reference sequence). V was clipped by 8 bases and J by 1 base; unmatched bases: 9. CDR3 length equals 15 residues. CDR3 nucleotide sequence: TGTGCCACCTCAAGGCTGGACAGGGAGAACACTGAAGCTTTCTTT. Translating gives CATSRLDRENTEAFF.

This sequence joins TRBV29-1 and TRBJ2-5, with 8 nucleotides matching TRBD1. V dropped 4 bases and J dropped 5; count of bases not matched to a gene: 6. Germline-derived CDR1 and CDR2 are SQVTM and ANQGSEA. This CDR3 region has 13 residues. This CDR3 reads CSVAGGARETQYF. CDR3 bases: TGCAGCGTTGCAGGGGGCGCCCGGGAGACCCAGTACTTC.

The V gene is TRBV7-2, the J gene TRBJ2-6; D call uncertain. Germline values: CDR1 SGHTA, CDR2 FQGNSA. V lost 2 bases and J lost 2, with 7 bases in between. The CDR3 consists of 15 residues. The CDR3 coding sequence is TGTGCCAGCAGCTTATTGTGGGCTGGGGCCAACGTCCTGACTTTC. It yields the protein CASSLLWAGANVLTF.

The chain joins TRBV25-1 to TRBJ2-6; D not resolved. Per germline, CDR1 MGHDK and CDR2 SYGVNS. This CDR3 is built from 13 residues. Between the trimmed V and J ends, which lost 8 bases and 4 bases, there was a span of 9 bases. CDR3 in amino acids: CASAEGGANVLTF. As DNA, the CDR3 is TGTGCCAGCGCTGAAGGCGGGGCCAACGTCCTGACTTTC.

This clone was observed once. The sample carries other DNA sequences with the same CDR3. CDR3: CASSLGTDSYEQYF. The CDR3 nucleotides are TGTGCCAGCAGTTTGGGGACTGACTCCTACGAGCAGTACTTC. V and J are TRBV28 and TRBJ2-7, with D tentatively TRBD2 (6 bases). The CDR3 has 14 residues. The germline gives CDR1 MDHEN, CDR2 SYDVKM. V lost 3 bases and J 0 bases, leaving 9 bases between the germline ends.

The chain couples TRBV25-1 to TRBJ2-7; D uncertain. The CDR3 is 12 residues long. CDR1 and CDR2 (germline): MGHDK, SYGVNS. Trimming shortened V by 3 bases and J by 4 bases, and 7 bases separated the two germline ends. The CDR3 DNA sequence: TGTGCCAGCAGTGACCGTTTGTACGAGCAGTACTTC. It translates to CASSDRLYEQYF.

This clone was counted once. The rearrangement links TRBV5-4 to TRBJ2-7; 7 bases agree with TRBD1. The CDR3 loop spans 14 amino acids. The germline V gene has CDR1 SGHNT and CDR2 YYREEE (reference sequence). Trimming took 4 bases from V and 5 from J; bases not matched to a gene: 9. The CDR3 is CASSRDRVSNEQYF. CDR3 coding DNA: TGTGCCAGCAGCCGCGACAGGGTTAGCAACGAGCAGTACTTC.

The CDR3: CASSLEDCYGRARETQYF. The CDR3 nucleotides read TGTGCCAGCAGCTTAGAAGACTGTTACGGGAGGGCCCGGGAGACCCAGTACTTC. The V and J genes are TRBV7-7 and TRBJ2-5; the match to TRBD2 covers 8 bases. Unmatched junction bases numbered 15, after V lost 1 base and J lost 5 bases. Germline V lookup: CDR1 SSHAT, CDR2 FNYEAQ (reference sequence). CDR3 length equals 18 residues.

The rearrangement uses TRBV7-8 and TRBJ1-2, with a weak D call TRBD1 (6 bases). Germline V lookup: CDR1 SGHVS, CDR2 FQNEAQ. The CDR3 runs to 16 residues. Trimming left V 6 bases short and J 2 bases short, with 19 bases between. CDR3 protein: CASSFRTTGVNYGYTF. CDR3 nucleotides: TGTGCCAGCAGTTTCAGAACGACAGGCGTAAACTATGGCTACACCTTC.

The rearrangement links TRBV7-9 to TRBJ1-4, with 8 positions matching TRBD1. This CDR3 region has 15 residues. The germline CDR1 and CDR2 sequences are SEHNR and FQNEAQ (reference sequence). V lost 3 bases, J lost 7 bases, and 7 bases stayed unmatched. The CDR3 DNA follows: TGTGCCAGCAGCTTGGGGTCGACAGGGGCTGAAAAACTGTTTTTT. It yields the protein CASSLGSTGAEKLFF.

The chain is built from TRBV27 and TRBJ2-3, with 7 bases identical to TRBD1. Germline loops: CDR1 MNHEY, CDR2 SMNVEV (reference sequence). This CDR3 region has 14 residues. Trimming took 6 bases from V and 4 from J; bases not matched to a gene: 7. This CDR3 reads CASRRDRGADTQYF. CDR3 nucleotide sequence: TGTGCCAGCAGGAGGGACAGAGGAGCAGATACGCAGTATTTT.